The clone carrying this T cell receptor beta chain was seen more than once but under ten times. The time point denotes: before trial treatment. Low-dose radiotherapy, low-dose cyclophosphamide, aspirin, ipilimumab and nivolumab were all given to the donors. This CDR3 region has 17 residues. Germline V CDR1 and CDR2: SGHTA, FQGNSA. Trimming stripped 1 base from V and 9 bases from J, with 19 bases between. Covering alpha and beta chains, TRAV- and TRBV-specific primers were used for the first-strand cDNA. Using a constant-region primer together with a V-primer adapter, TCRs were subjected to around 22 PCR cycles of amplification. Through in vitro transcription, the mRNA that had been isolated was amplified. TCRdb ran MiXCR on the reads and lists one entry per CDR3 protein. The repertoire consists of some 85,000 distinct CDR3 sequences, with about 20% occurring once and the leading ten covering around 6.1%.

This entry comes from a study of low-dose radiotherapy and immunotherapy resistance in tumors. About the study: With fractions of 0.5 Gy given every 2 weeks, Cohort 1 accumulated a total of 6.5 Gy. Ipilimumab 1 mg/kg every six weeks, together with nivolumab 240 mg every two weeks, was given intravenously to patients.

The receptor's source is a male donor with prostate cancer. Sequencing was performed on PBMCs, taken before treatment. The rearrangement uses TRBV7-2 and TRBJ1-6; tentative D call: TRBD1 (6 bases). The CDR3 sequence: CASSLGMSGAGGSPLHF. In DNA form, the CDR3 reads TGTGCCAGCAGCTTAGGCATGTCAGGGGCGGGGGGTTCACCCCTCCACTTT.